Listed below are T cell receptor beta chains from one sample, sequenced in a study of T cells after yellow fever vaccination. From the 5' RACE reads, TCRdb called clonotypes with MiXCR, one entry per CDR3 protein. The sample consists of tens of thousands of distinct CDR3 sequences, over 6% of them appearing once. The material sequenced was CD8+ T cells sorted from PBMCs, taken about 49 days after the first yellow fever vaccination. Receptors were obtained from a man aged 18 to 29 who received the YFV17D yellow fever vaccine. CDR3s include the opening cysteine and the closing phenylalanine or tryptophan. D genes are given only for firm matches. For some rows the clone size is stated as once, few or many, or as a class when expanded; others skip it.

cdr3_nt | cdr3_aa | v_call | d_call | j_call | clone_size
TGCGCCAGCAGCTTTCGAGACTCCACAGATACGCAGTATTTT | CASSFRDSTDTQYF | TRBV5-1 | - | TRBJ2-3 | many
TGCGCCAGCAGCTCTACAGGGATTCCCGGGGAGCTGTTTTTT | CASSSTGIPGELFF | TRBV4-1 | - | TRBJ2-2 | many
TGTGCCAGCAGCTTAGCGGGGTCAGGTTACGAGACCCAGTACTTC | CASSLAGSGYETQYF | TRBV7-9 | - | TRBJ2-5 | few
TGTGCCAGCAGTTCGACAGGGAACAATGAGCAGTTCTTC | CASSSTGNNEQFF | TRBV6-2/TRBV6-3 | TRBD1 | TRBJ2-1 | many
TGTGCCAGCAGCTTCTTTGAGGAAAGCTACACCGGGGAGCTGTTTTTT | CASSFFEESYTGELFF | TRBV5-5 | - | TRBJ2-2 | few
TGTGCCAGCAGTTACGGCCGGGGGGGAGAGACCCAGTACTTC | CASSYGRGGETQYF | TRBV6-5 | TRBD2 | TRBJ2-5 | many
TGTGCCAGCAGTTCGAATGCAGCTTTCACCGGGGAGCTGTTTTTT | CASSSNAAFTGELFF | TRBV28 | - | TRBJ2-2 | many
TGTGCCAGCAGCTCAGGGACTAGCGGGGTAGCGGATACGCAGTATTTT | CASSSGTSGVADTQYF | TRBV7-2 | TRBD2 | TRBJ2-3 | many
TGCAGTGCTAGAGACAGAGAGAACACTGAAGCTTTCTTT | CSARDRENTEAFF | TRBV20-1 | - | TRBJ1-1 | few
TGCGCCAGCAGCCCCTCACAGGCCTACGAGCAGTACTTC | CASSPSQAYEQYF | TRBV4-3 | - | TRBJ2-7 | many
TGTGCCAGCAGCGTAGGGTCGGGGACTAGCTCGAGCGAGCAGTACTTC | CASSVGSGTSSSEQYF | TRBV9 | TRBD2 | TRBJ2-7 | few
TGCGCCAGCAGCCGGGCTAACTATGGCTACACCTTC | CASSRANYGYTF | TRBV5-1 | - | TRBJ1-2 | -
TGTGCCAGCAGCCTAGGGACTAGCACAACAGATACGCAGTATTTT | CASSLGTSTTDTQYF | TRBV3-1 | TRBD2 | TRBJ2-3 | many
TGTGCCAGCAGCTTGTACGGGGCTGTGTCCTACGAGCAGTACTTC | CASSLYGAVSYEQYF | TRBV5-5 | - | TRBJ2-7 | -
TGCGCCAGCAGCTTGAGGTTAGGTATGGTGAACACCGGGGAGCTGTTTTTT | CASSLRLGMVNTGELFF | TRBV5-1 | - | TRBJ2-2 | many
TGTGCCAGCAGGGGCACAAATCAGGGATCACATGGCTACACCTTC | CASRGTNQGSHGYTF | TRBV12-3/TRBV12-4 | - | TRBJ1-2 | few
TGTGCCAGCAGCCAGGACCTAGCGGGGGGGCGGAATGAGCAGTTCTTC | CASSQDLAGGRNEQFF | TRBV4-2 | TRBD2 | TRBJ2-1 | -
TGTGCCAGCAGTCACGCCGCATCCTACGAGCAGTACTTC | CASSHAASYEQYF | TRBV7-8 | - | TRBJ2-7 | -
TGTGCCAGCACTCTGGGCCAGAGCTCCTACAATGAGCAGTTCTTC | CASTLGQSSYNEQFF | TRBV12-3/TRBV12-4 | - | TRBJ2-1 | many
TGTGCCAGCAGCTCCACCGGGACCCCAGCGAAGACCCAGTACTTC | CASSSTGTPAKTQYF | TRBV7-9 | - | TRBJ2-5 | few
TGCGCCAGCAGCCACCCGGACAGGCTGAGCACTGAAGCTTTCTTT | CASSHPDRLSTEAFF | TRBV4-1 | TRBD1 | TRBJ1-1 | many
TGTGCAAGTCGCTTCATAGGAGAAGAGACCCAGTACTTC | CASRFIGEETQYF | TRBV12-2 | - | TRBJ2-5 | many
TGTGCCAGCAGCCAAGAGCGGGAGTCGGCGTGGGAGCAGTACTTC | CASSQERESAWEQYF | TRBV4-2 | TRBD2 | TRBJ2-7 | many
TGTGCCAGCAGCACCGACAGGGGGCCCTACGAGCAGTACTTC | CASSTDRGPYEQYF | TRBV13 | TRBD1 | TRBJ2-7 | many
TGTGCCAGCAGTGATAGCAATCAGCCCCAGCATTTT | CASSDSNQPQHF | TRBV11-2 | - | TRBJ1-5 | many
TGCGCCAGCAGCAGGGGGATTGAGCAGTTCTTC | CASSRGIEQFF | TRBV4-1 | - | TRBJ2-1 | many